The next 20 T cell receptor beta chains were all read from a single sample in a study of blood T cells in healthy people across ages (dated by TCRdb to between 2015 and 2017). Libraries came from 5' RACE. Sequencing relied on an Illumina HiSeq 2500. A second roughly 6 to 11 cycle PCR used a sample-barcoded 5' primer and a J-beta primer mix. Through fastp at Q25 and MiXCR, TCRdb rebuilt clones from the public reads, retaining in-frame beta chains. Here each entry gathers all rows of one CDR3 protein and keeps the most common genes and DNA. The sample table shows about 780,000 distinct CDR3 sequences, and around 50% are seen once. About a sixth of the sample is taken by the ten largest. The sample taken for sequencing was blood. These receptors came from a man aged 80 or over in good health.

The V and J genes are TRBV7-9 and TRBJ2-1; D remains unclear. From germline, CDR1 is SEHNR and CDR2 FQNEAQ (reference sequence). Trimming pared 0 bases from V and 3 bases from J, leaving 9 bases between. This CDR3 is built from 15 residues. The CDR3 loop reads CASSLALNYYNEQFF. Here the CDR3 DNA reads TGTGCCAGCAGCTTAGCTCTTAATTACTACAATGAGCAGTTCTTC.

This clonotype has a handful of counts. This sequence joins TRBV6-2 or TRBV6-3 and TRBJ2-7; perhaps TRBD1 as D (6 bases). CDR3 length: 13 amino acids. The germline CDR1 and CDR2 sequences are MNHEY and SVGEGT. The V end lost 5 bases, the J end lost 3 bases, and 11 bases lay between the germline ends. The CDR3: CASSDWTDYEQYF. As DNA, the CDR3 is TGTGCCAGCAGTGACTGGACAGACTACGAGCAGTACTTC.

There are many counts of this clonotype. The chain couples TRBV20-1 to TRBJ2-7; D call uncertain. The V gene lost 3 bases and the J gene lost 0 bases, with 15 bases spanning the gap. The CDR3 loop spans 15 amino acids. The germline V gene encodes CDR1 DFQATT and CDR2 SNEGSKA (reference sequence). The CDR3 region is CSASELGLSSYEQYF. The CDR3 nucleotides read TGCAGTGCTAGTGAACTCGGGCTTAGCTCCTACGAGCAGTACTTC.

The chain links TRBV30 to TRBJ1-2; tentatively, D is TRBD1 (6 bases). Trimming cost V 0 bases and J 11 bases, with 10 bases left between them. The CDR3 is 11 amino acids. Per the germline V gene, CDR1 is GTSNPN and CDR2 is SVGIG (reference sequence). The chain's CDR3 is CAWSVKGGYTF. CDR3 nucleotide sequence: TGTGCCTGGAGTGTTAAGGGGGGGTACACCTTC.

In its sample, this clonotype was seen a few times. This chain links TRBV6-6 with TRBJ2-7, with TRBD2 matching 11 bases. CDR1 is MNHNY and CDR2 is SVGAGI in the germline V gene (reference sequence). This CDR3 has 15 amino acids. V was pared by 6 bases and J by 2 bases, with 6 bases of the junction left unmatched. Written as DNA, the CDR3 is TGTGCCAGCAGGAAGGAACTAGCGGGAGCCTACGAGCAGTACTTC. Protein sequence: CASRKELAGAYEQYF.

The chain recombines TRBV5-1 with TRBJ2-3, with TRBD1 matching over 8 bases. The CDR3 is 15 residues long. Germline V gene sequence: CDR1 SGHRS, CDR2 YFSETQ. V lost 4 bases and J lost 2; bases outside the gene matches: 6. DNA for the CDR3: TGCGCCAGCAGCGGGGCGGGACAGGTCACAGATACGCAGTATTTT. Protein product: CASSGAGQVTDTQYF. Combining the CDR3 with reference TRBV5-1 and TRBJ2-3 gives the whole variable domain KAGVTQTPRYLIKTRGQQVTLSCSPISGHRSVSWYQQTPGQGLQFLFEYFSETQRNKGNFPGRFSGRQFSNSRSEMNVSTLELGDSALYLCASSGAGQVTDTQYFGPGTRLTVL.

This rearrangement joins TRBV27 to TRBJ1-2; no clear D gene. This CDR3 region has 15 residues. V lost 3 bases and J lost 2, with 13 bases in between. Germline V lookup: CDR1 MNHEY, CDR2 SMNVEV (reference sequence). CDR3 DNA: TGTGCCAGCAGTTTTTCGGGCAGATCAAACTATGGCTACACCTTC. It encodes CASSFSGRSNYGYTF.

The chain recombines TRBV5-1 with TRBJ1-5, with TRBD1 identical over 8 bases. The germline gives CDR1 SGHRS, CDR2 YFSETQ. The ends lost 4 bases at V and 1 base at J; junction bases unmatched: 4. The CDR3 length is 15 residues. The CDR3 loop reads CASSVTGESNQPQHF. Written as DNA, the CDR3 is TGCGCCAGCAGCGTGACAGGGGAGAGCAATCAGCCCCAGCATTTT.

The sample holds many counts of this clonotype. The chain recombines TRBV20-1 with TRBJ2-5; D is ambiguous. This CDR3 is built from 16 residues. The germline V and J ends were trimmed by 3 bases and 1 base, with 18 bases remaining between them. CDR1 is DFQATT, CDR2 SNEGSKA, per germline (reference sequence). The CDR3 sequence: CSASPSGMVVQETQYF. The DNA for the CDR3 is TGCAGTGCTAGCCCATCCGGCATGGTCGTCCAAGAGACCCAGTACTTC.

The chain employs TRBV6-5 and TRBJ2-7; 8 positions match TRBD1. Germline V gene sequence: CDR1 MNHEY, CDR2 SVGAGI. The CDR3 runs 17 residues. V shed 4 bases, J shed 10 bases, and the junction held 21 bases outside the gene matches. The DNA of the CDR3 is TGTGCCAGCAGTTCCTCCGGACAGGGAAGGCATCAAGAGGCCCAGTACTTC. Translating gives CASSSSGQGRHQEAQYF.

The rearrangement joins TRBV3-1 to TRBJ2-1, with 7 nucleotides matching TRBD2. The CDR3 length is 15 residues. The V gene end was trimmed by 0 bases and the J gene end by 6 bases; junction bases not matched to a gene: 5. The germline V gene encodes CDR1 LGHDT and CDR2 YNNKEL (reference sequence). This chain's CDR3 is CASSQDTLAVNEQFF. Here the CDR3 DNA reads TGTGCCAGCAGCCAAGATACGCTAGCGGTCAATGAGCAGTTCTTC.

This clonotype was counted a single time. The V and J genes are TRBV7-2 and TRBJ2-7; 7 bases match TRBD2. The V and J ends lost 4 bases and 0 bases, in that order; junction bases with no gene match: 9. Germline V gene sequence: CDR1 SGHTA, CDR2 FQGNSA. CDR3 size: 16 residues. The CDR3 DNA reads as TGTGCCAGCAGCTGGAGTACTTGCGGGGGCTCCTACGAGCAGTACTTC. Translating gives CASSWSTCGGSYEQYF. Looking up the rest from reference TRBV7-2 and TRBJ2-7 gives the full variable domain: GAGVSQSPSNKVTEKGKDVELRCDPISGHTALYWYRQSLGQGLEFLIYFQGNSAPDKSGLPSDRFSAERTGGSVSTLTIQRTQQEDSAVYLCASSWSTCGGSYEQYFGPGTRLTVT.

The genes are TRBV3-1 and TRBJ2-7; D remains ambiguous. This CDR3 has 12 amino acids. Germline loops: CDR1 LGHDT, CDR2 YNNKEL (reference sequence). Deletions cut 0 bases from V and 3 bases from J, with 3 bases between. Here the CDR3 DNA reads TGTGCCAGCAGCCAAGAAATCTACGAGCAGTACTTC. Translation gives CASSQEIYEQYF.

J is TRBJ1-2 and V is TRBV6-5; 7 bases line up with TRBD1. V dropped 5 bases and J dropped 8; count of bases not matched to a gene: 5. Germline CDR1 and CDR2: MNHEY and SVGAGI. The CDR3 runs to 12 residues. In nucleotides, the CDR3 is TGTGCCAGCAGTACAGGGGAGAAAGGCTACACCTTC. Translated: CASSTGEKGYTF.

This clonotype was seen more than once but under ten times. The chain combines TRBV20-1 with TRBJ2-3; D uncertain. The germline V and J ends were trimmed by 4 bases and 4 bases, with 9 bases remaining between them. From germline, CDR1 is DFQATT and CDR2 SNEGSKA (reference sequence). The CDR3 contains 12 residues. In DNA form, the CDR3 reads TGCAGTGCTACTACTACCTCAGATACGCAGTATTTT. Its protein product is CSATTTSDTQYF.

This clonotype was counted only a few times. The chain recombines TRBV4-2 with TRBJ1-1; D perhaps matches TRBD1 (5 bases). Germline-derived CDR1 and CDR2 are LGHNA and YNFKEQ. The CDR3 sequence is 14 residues long. Trimming removed 0 bases from V and 10 bases from J, with 15 bases in between. The CDR3 DNA reads TGTGCCAGCAGCCAAGAGGGGGTTAGGAGAGTAGCTTTCTTT. Its protein is CASSQEGVRRVAFF.

This rearrangement joins TRBV12-3 or TRBV12-4 to TRBJ2-3; D gene ambiguous. This CDR3 is 11 amino acids long. V was pared by 8 bases and J by 2 bases, with 5 bases between. The CDR3 coding sequence is TGTGCCAGCGCGGTCACAGATACGCAGTATTTT. As protein: CASAVTDTQYF.

The CDR3, as DNA: TGCAGTGCTAGGTCCTCAACTAGCGACTCCTACAATGAGCAGTTCTTC. It encodes CSARSSTSDSYNEQFF. The gene calls are TRBV20-1 and TRBJ2-1, with 7 bases lining up with TRBD2. V dropped 3 bases and J dropped 0; count of bases not matched to a gene: 8. The CDR3 has 16 amino acids. Looked up from germline, CDR1 is DFQATT and CDR2 is SNEGSKA (reference sequence).

The chain uses TRBV7-9 and TRBJ2-5; the D call may be TRBD1 or TRBD2 (6 bases each). The J call may be incorrect, as the DNA end agrees better with TRBJ2-4. Germline V gives CDR1 SEHNR, CDR2 FQNEAQ (reference sequence). The CDR3 extends over 17 amino acids. The CDR3 spells CASSSYRLGGGKNIQYF. CDR3 coding DNA: TGTGCCAGCAGCTCCTATCGCCTAGGAGGGGGCAAAAACATTCAGTACTTC.

Of note for this clonotype: Just one base apart from a much larger clone, this may be a read error. The chain joins TRBV12-3 or TRBV12-4 to TRBJ2-3; tentatively, D is TRBD2 (5 bases). Trimming cost V 5 bases and J 0 bases, with 12 bases left between them. The CDR3 spans 15 residues. The CDR3 spells CASSPSRLSTDTQYF. The CDR3 coding sequence is TGTGCCAGCAGTCCTAGCAGACTTAGCACAGATACGCAGTATTTT.